This is a list of T cell receptor beta chains from one sample in a study of blood T cell repertoires in COVID-19. Sequencing used immunoSEQ multiplex PCR; TCRdb keeps in-frame clones, though not all of them. The table has 130,000 or so clones, approximately 90% seen once; the top ten hold more than 2%. Sequenced material: peripheral blood. These receptors were collected from a woman between 45 and 60 years old with acute or convalescent COVID-19. Each CDR3 is given with its conserved first and last residue. A D gene is named only where the DNA matches it firmly. Some rows mark clone size as missing; the rest say once, few, many or name a class of expanded clone.

v_gene,abundance,d_gene,j_gene,CDR3nt,CDR3aa
TRBV5-4,once,NA,TRBJ2-1,TGTGCCAGCAGCATCGAGCGAGACTACTACAATGAGCAGTTCTTC,CASSIERDYYNEQFF
TRBV2,NA,NA,TRBJ1-2,TGTGCCAGCAGGAAGGGCGGGAAGGAGTATGGCTACACCTTC,CASRKGGKEYGYTF
TRBV9,NA,NA,TRBJ1-4,TGTGCCAGCAGCGTAGGGTGGGCTGCAACTAATGAAAAACTGTTTTTT,CASSVGWAATNEKLFF
TRBV6-5,NA,TRBD2,TRBJ2-5,TGTGCCAGCAGTCCTACTAGCGGGGGTGGGGAGACCCAGTACTTC,CASSPTSGGGETQYF
TRBV27,few,TRBD2,TRBJ2-1,TGTGCCAGCACTATAGCGGGCCGTCTCGACAATGAGCAGTTCTTC,CASTIAGRLDNEQFF
TRBV19,NA,NA,TRBJ2-3,TGTGCCAGTAGTACCTTTGGCCCTAGCACAGATACGCAGTATTTT,CASSTFGPSTDTQYF
TRBV14,few,NA,TRBJ1-4,TGTGCCAGCAGCCAAGACCAGGGATATAATGAAAAACTGTTTTTT,CASSQDQGYNEKLFF
TRBV5-1,once,NA,TRBJ1-2,TGCGCCAGCAGCTTTTCAGCGTATGGCTACACCTTC,CASSFSAYGYTF
TRBV5-1,NA,NA,TRBJ1-2,TGCGCCAGCAGCTTGGGACAGGCCTCATCTAACTATGGCTACACCTTC,CASSLGQASSNYGYTF
TRBV6-2/TRBV6-3,few,NA,TRBJ2-7,TGTGCCAGCAGTTCCGGACTAACCTACGAGCAGTACTTC,CASSSGLTYEQYF
TRBV7-2,few,TRBD2,TRBJ2-5,TGTGCCAGCAGCCTCGCCCGGTGGGCGGGGGGGCCAGAGACCCAGTACTTC,CASSLARWAGGPETQYF
TRBV27,NA,NA,TRBJ1-5,TGTGCCAGCAGTTTCGGGGGGATAGGACAGCCCCAGCATTTT,CASSFGGIGQPQHF
TRBV10-3,NA,TRBD1,TRBJ2-1,TGTGCCATCACTTTGACAGGGAACTACAATGAGCAGTTCTTC,CAITLTGNYNEQFF
TRBV5-8,NA,NA,TRBJ2-2,TGTGCCAGCAGCAACGGGGTGGTTGGAAAGGCCGGGGAGCTGTTTTTT,CASSNGVVGKAGELFF
TRBV6-6,NA,NA,TRBJ2-2,TGTGCCAGCAGTTACTCGAGTAGAACGAACACCGGGGAGCTGTTTTTT,CASSYSSRTNTGELFF